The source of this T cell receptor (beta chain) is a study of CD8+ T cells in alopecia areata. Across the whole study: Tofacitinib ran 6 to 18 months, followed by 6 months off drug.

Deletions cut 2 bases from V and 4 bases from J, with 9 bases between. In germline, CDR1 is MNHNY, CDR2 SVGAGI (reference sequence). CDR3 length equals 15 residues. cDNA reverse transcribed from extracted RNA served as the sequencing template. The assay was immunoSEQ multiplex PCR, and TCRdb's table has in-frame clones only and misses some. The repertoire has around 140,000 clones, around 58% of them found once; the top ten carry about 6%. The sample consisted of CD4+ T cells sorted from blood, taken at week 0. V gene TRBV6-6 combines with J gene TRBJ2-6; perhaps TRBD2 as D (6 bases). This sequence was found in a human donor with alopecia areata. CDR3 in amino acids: CASSYREAGANVLTF. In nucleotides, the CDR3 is TGTGCCAGCAGTTACAGGGAGGCCGGGGCCAACGTCCTGACTTTC.